This T cell receptor (beta chain) stems from a study of cytomegalovirus exposure and HLA in healthy donors. Amplification used 60 Vbeta primers and 13 Jbeta primers. TCRdb keeps only in-frame clones here, not all; method: immunoSEQ multiplex PCR. The sample includes about 170,000 clones. The CDR3 spans 13 residues. Germline CDR1 reads SGHAT; CDR2 reads FQNNGV. V gave up 4 bases and J gave up 3 bases, with 9 bases separating them. Sequenced sample: PBMCs. The receptor was isolated from a woman aged 18-30 years in good health and CMV-seropositive. This chain connects TRBV11-2 to TRBJ2-5, with D possibly TRBD1 on 6 matching bases. This CDR3 reads CASSSNREETQYF. The CDR3 nucleotides are TGTGCCAGCAGCTCTAACAGGGAAGAGACCCAGTACTTC.